These 7 T cell receptor beta chains came from one sample sequenced in a study of CD8+ T cells in alopecia areata. Extraction and reverse transcription of RNA yielded cDNA as the sequencing template. Clones were read by immunoSEQ multiplex PCR, and TCRdb kept only the in-frame ones, dropping some. The profile covers approximately 65,000 clones, with 46% appearing a single time and around 20% taken by the ten largest. Treatment reported: oral pan-JAK inhibitor, 5-10 mg twice daily. The sample was CD8+ T cells sorted from blood, taken at approximately week 37, from a patient treated with tofacitinib. All receptors come from a human donor with alopecia areata.

In its sample, this clone is medium-sized. CDR3 amino acids: CASSQNPLGDTQYF. The CDR3 nucleotides are TGCGCCAGCAGCCAAAACCCGCTGGGAGATACGCAGTATTTT. J is TRBJ2-3 and V is TRBV4-1; the D is unclear. Germline-derived CDR1 and CDR2 are MGHRA and YSYEKL. The germline V and J ends were trimmed by 2 bases and 5 bases, with 11 bases remaining between them. This CDR3 spans 14 amino acids.

The gene calls are TRBV25-1 and TRBJ2-5; unclear D gene. The CDR3 runs 15 residues. V dropped 0 bases and J dropped 3 bases, with 11 bases sitting between them. CDR1 and CDR2 (germline): MGHDK, SYGVNS. CDR3 DNA: TGTGCCAGCAGTGAATATCCGCGGAATGAAGAGACCCAGTACTTC. It encodes CASSEYPRNEETQYF.

Here the CDR3 reads CAWITGGETQYF. CDR3 nucleotide sequence: TGTGCCTGGATTACGGGAGGGGAGACCCAGTACTTC. This chain links TRBV30 with TRBJ2-5, with TRBD2 matching 8 bases. The CDR3 is 12 residues long. The germline gives CDR1 GTSNPN, CDR2 SVGIG (reference sequence). V was clipped by 4 bases and J by 5 bases; unmatched bases: 3. Full variable domain (rest looked up from reference TRBV30 and TRBJ2-5): SQTIHQWPATLVQPVGSPLSLECTVEGTSNPNLYWYRQAAGRGLQLLFYSVGIGQISSEVPQNLSASRPQDRQFILSSKKLLLSDSGFYLCAWITGGETQYFGPGTRLLVL.

A single count supports this clone. This sequence joins TRBV9 and TRBJ2-7; 11 bases match TRBD2. Germline V gene sequence: CDR1 SGDLS, CDR2 YYNGEE. V lost 5 bases and J lost 5; bases outside the gene matches: 9. The CDR3 runs 15 residues. The CDR3 region is CASSGPPGLADEQYF. CDR3 nucleotide sequence: TGTGCCAGCAGTGGACCCCCGGGACTAGCGGACGAGCAGTACTTC.

This rearrangement joins TRBV27 to TRBJ2-7, with D maybe TRBD1 (5 bases). Germline V gives CDR1 MNHEY, CDR2 SMNVEV (reference sequence). This CDR3 comprises 15 residues. V lost 4 bases and J lost 3, with 16 bases in between. CDR3 region: CASSSAREYFYEQYF. CDR3 sequence (DNA): TGTGCCAGCAGTTCAGCCAGGGAATATTTCTACGAGCAGTACTTC.

The chain has TRBV25-1 and TRBJ1-2, with D perhaps TRBD1 (5 bases). From germline, CDR1 is MGHDK and CDR2 SYGVNS. Trimming took 6 bases from V and 1 from J, leaving 15 bases between them. CDR3 length: 15 residues. CDR3 sequence reads: CASSGGYTFNYGYTF. The CDR3 DNA sequence: TGTGCCAGCAGCGGGGGATACACCTTTAACTATGGCTACACCTTC.

This clone was counted between two and nine times. The chain carries TRBV27 and TRBJ2-6; D remains unclear. Trimming removed 6 bases from V and 0 bases from J, with 12 bases in between. This CDR3 contains 16 residues. Germline-derived CDR1 and CDR2 are MNHEY and SMNVEV (reference sequence). DNA of the CDR3: TGTGCCAGCAGCGCCCTTGGATACTCTGGGGCCAACGTCCTGACTTTC. This encodes CASSALGYSGANVLTF.